This T cell receptor beta chain was sequenced during a study of shared clonotypes between healthy human individuals. The V end lost 5 bases, the J end lost 0 bases, and 18 bases lay between the germline ends. CDR3 length: 17 amino acids. CDR1 is LGHNA, CDR2 YSLEER, per germline. Of note for this clone: Antigen: not known.

Findings of the study overall: Compared with memory subsets, naive subsets generally had larger estimated richness.

The data were produced by immunoSEQ multiplex PCR, yet TCRdb's version contains in-frame clones alone and is incomplete. The table shows approximately 810,000 clones, with more than 85% occurring only once. The naive CD8 fraction comprised CD45RO-negative cells positively selected for CCR7 and excluded terminally differentiated effector memory CD45RA+ cells. The sequencing input was naive CD8+ T cells sorted from blood. The sequence was collected from a man aged 30-40 years in good health. The chain recombines TRBV4-3 with TRBJ2-3, with a possible D match to TRBD2 (6 bases). As DNA, the CDR3 is TGCGCCAGCAGCGTCGGGGGTGGCGGGACTAGCACAGATACGCAGTATTTT. It codes for CASSVGGGGTSTDTQYF.